Following are 5 T cell receptor beta chains from one sample sequenced in a study of lung T cells in sarcoidosis with Löfgren's syndrome. TCRdb ran MiXCR on the reads and lists one entry per CDR3 protein. Of 7,000 to 9,500 distinct CDR3 sequences in the sample, more than 20% were seen once. Sequenced material: CD4+ T cells from bronchoalveolar lavage fluid. These TCRs come from a human donor with sarcoidosis (Löfgren's syndrome or another form), or a control subject (not recorded which).

This clonotype has only a few counts. This may be a read error, as it is one base from a much larger clone. V gene TRBV20-1 combines with J gene TRBJ2-1, with D possibly being TRBD1 (7 bases). The CDR3 length is 14 residues. Germline V gene lookup returns CDR1 DFQATT and CDR2 SNEGSKA (reference sequence). Written as DNA, the CDR3 is TGCAGTGCTAGAGGACAGGGAGGAAACAATGAGCGGTTCTTC. It yields the protein CSARGQGGNNERFF.

This clonotype showed up many times. This sequence joins TRBV28 and TRBJ1-5; D is uncertain. Germline V gene sequence: CDR1 MDHEN, CDR2 SYDVKM. Trimming removed 8 bases at V and 0 bases at J, with 20 bases between. CDR3 size: 17 residues. The CDR3 sequence is CASRPVKGIRSNQPQHF. The CDR3 nucleotides read TGTGCCAGCCGACCTGTTAAAGGGATTCGTAGCAATCAGCCCCAGCATTTT. The variable domain in full, with the rest retrieved from reference TRBV28 and TRBJ1-5, is DVKVTQSSRYLVKRTGEKVFLECVQDMDHENMFWYRQDPGLGLRLIYFSYDVKMKEKGDIPEGYSVSREKKERFSLILESASTNQTSMYLCASRPVKGIRSNQPQHFGDGTRLSIL.

The chain links TRBV6-2 or TRBV6-3 to TRBJ2-2; 7 bases fit TRBD2. V trimming: 2 bases; J trimming: 0 bases; junction bases outside the gene matches: 0. The germline V gene encodes CDR1 MNHEY and CDR2 SVGEGT. The CDR3 runs 15 residues. The CDR3, as DNA: TGTGCCAGCAGTTACCTAGCGGCGAACACCGGGGAGCTGTTTTTT. Translated, it gives CASSYLAANTGELFF.

On this clonotype: The junction departs from germline at one end; a sequencing error may be responsible. The CDR3 sequence is CASRPRTSGSYNKQFF. In DNA form, the CDR3 reads TGTGCCAGCAGACCACGGACTAGCGGCTCCTACAATAAGCAGTTCTTC. The chain couples TRBV6-5 to TRBJ2-1; 10 nucleotides align to TRBD2. This CDR3 region has 16 residues. Germline lookup yields CDR1 MNHEY and CDR2 SVGAGI.

There are many counts of this clonotype. Given a much more abundant clone one base away, this may be a read error. V and J are TRBV11-2 and TRBJ2-5; D perhaps matches TRBD2 (5 bases). V was trimmed by 5 bases and J by 6 bases, leaving 19 bases between them. The germline CDR1 and CDR2 sequences are SGHAT and FQNNGV. There are 15 residues in the CDR3. CDR3 amino acids: CASSLNLGRGKTQYF. CDR3 nucleotide sequence: TGTGCCAGCAGCCTTAACCTTGGACGGGGAAAGACCCAGTACTTC.